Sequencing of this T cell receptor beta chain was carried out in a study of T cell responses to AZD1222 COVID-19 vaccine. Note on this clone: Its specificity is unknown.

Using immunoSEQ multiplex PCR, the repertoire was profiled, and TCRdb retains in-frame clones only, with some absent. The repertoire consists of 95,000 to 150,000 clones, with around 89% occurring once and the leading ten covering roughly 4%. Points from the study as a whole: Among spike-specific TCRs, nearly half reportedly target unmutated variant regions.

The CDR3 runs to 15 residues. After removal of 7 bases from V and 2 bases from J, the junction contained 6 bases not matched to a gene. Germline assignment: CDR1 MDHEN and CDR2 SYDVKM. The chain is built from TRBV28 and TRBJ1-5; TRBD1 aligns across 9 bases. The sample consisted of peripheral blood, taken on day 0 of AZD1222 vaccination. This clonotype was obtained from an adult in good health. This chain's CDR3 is CASTEQGAGNQPQHF. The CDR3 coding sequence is TGTGCCAGCACGGAACAGGGGGCAGGCAATCAGCCCCAGCATTTT.